The 27 T cell receptor beta chains reported below all come from one sample, sequenced in a study of spatial heterogeneity in lung cancer. In TCRdb, the 5' RACE reads were re-called with MiXCR into one record per CDR3 protein. The sample records more than 10,000 distinct CDR3 sequences, less than 6.5% being singletons. General study points: Intratumoral expanded alpha and beta TCR counts were found to track tumor mutation counts.

Time point here: sample taken at primary tumor resection. Their cognate antigens are unknown. This material consisted of lung tumor tissue, taken at surgery. These receptors all stem from a female donor with early-stage non-small cell lung cancer.

This clonotype was found many times. This beta chain is a stray sequence in a library constructed for alpha chains; its clone size is not meaningful. This chain uses TRBV18 with TRBJ1-1; no reliable D call. This CDR3 spans 11 amino acids. V was cut by 6 bases and J by 0 bases, with 2 bases left in between. Per the germline V gene, CDR1 is KGHSH and CDR2 is LQKENI. The CDR3 region is CASSLNTEAFF. Written as DNA, the CDR3 is TGTGCCAGCTCCCTGAACACTGAAGCTTTCTTT.

This clonotype was recorded many times. The library was built for alpha chains, so this beta chain is an off-target read and its size means little. The J gene is TRBJ1-5, the V gene TRBV2; a possible D gene is TRBD1 (5 bases). The CDR3 consists of 15 residues. Germline V lookup: CDR1 SNHLY, CDR2 FYNNEI. V lost 7 bases to trimming and J lost 2 bases, with 15 bases between them. CDR3 nucleotide sequence: TGTGCCAGCATGGGGCTTGTTGGTGGCAATCAGCCCCAGCATTTT. It translates to CASMGLVGGNQPQHF.

This clonotype was seen at least ten times. The library was designed around alpha chains, so this beta chain is a stray read whose abundance carries little weight. The rearrangement joins TRBV11-3 to TRBJ2-1; perhaps TRBD2 as D (6 bases). Trimming took off 5 bases at V and 9 bases at J, with 17 bases between the two ends. This CDR3 spans 14 amino acids. Germline values: CDR1 SGHNT, CDR2 YENEEA. In nucleotides, the CDR3 is TGTGCCAGCAGCCCCCACCCGACTAGTACTGAGCAGTTCTTC. This gives the protein CASSPHPTSTEQFF.

This clonotype was counted many times. With the library built for alpha chains, this beta chain is off target and its frequency is not meaningful. V gene TRBV7-9 combines with J gene TRBJ2-3; D is ambiguous. CDR1 is SEHNR and CDR2 is FQNEAQ in the germline V gene (reference sequence). V was cut by 5 bases and J by 4 bases, with 7 bases left in between. The CDR3 length is 12 residues. As DNA, the CDR3 is TGTGCCAGCAGCCCCGGCCCAGATACGCAGTATTTT. It is translated as CASSPGPDTQYF.

This clonotype was seen many times. As an off-target read in a library built for alpha chains, this beta chain has a frequency of little significance. V usage is TRBV10-3 and J usage is TRBJ2-5, with D possibly being TRBD2 (5 bases). The CDR3 sequence is 14 residues long. V was shortened by 3 bases and J by 5 bases, with 13 bases between the two germline ends. Germline V gives CDR1 ENHRY, CDR2 SYGVKD. The CDR3 reads CAISEGGSPETQYF. The DNA for the CDR3 is TGTGCCATCAGTGAAGGAGGATCCCCGGAGACCCAGTACTTC.

The table lists this clonotype with many counts. This beta chain is an off-target read within a library intended for alpha chains, so its frequency means little. This chain connects TRBV12-3 or TRBV12-4 to TRBJ1-2, with D possibly being TRBD1 (5 bases). V dropped 4 bases and J dropped 7 bases, with 10 bases sitting between them. The CDR3 is made up of 12 amino acids. CDR3 region: CASSSGTFGYTF. CDR3 nucleotides: TGTGCCAGCAGTTCAGGGACGTTTGGCTACACCTTC.

This clonotype showed up many times. This beta chain is a stray sequence in a library constructed for alpha chains; its clone size is not meaningful. The chain combines TRBV7-2 with TRBJ2-3; 7 nucleotides line up with TRBD2. Trimming at V came to 3 bases and at J to 0 bases, leaving 12 bases not matched to a gene. Germline-derived CDR1 and CDR2 are SGHTA and FQGNSA. The CDR3 extends over 18 amino acids. The CDR3 sequence: CASSFPWSGAASTDTQYF. In DNA form, the CDR3 reads TGTGCCAGCAGCTTCCCCTGGAGCGGGGCTGCTAGCACAGATACGCAGTATTTT.

Many counts were recorded for this clonotype. Since it is a stray read in a library aimed at alpha chains, this beta chain has a size that is not meaningful. The chain joins TRBV29-1 to TRBJ2-1; TRBD1 matches at 7 bases. The ends lost 7 bases at V and 7 bases at J; junction bases unmatched: 4. The CDR3 sequence is 11 residues long. The V gene's germline CDR1 is SQVTM and CDR2 ANQGSEA. The chain's CDR3 is CSALTGNEQFF. CDR3 bases: TGCAGCGCCCTGACAGGGAATGAGCAGTTCTTC.

In its sample, this clonotype was seen many times. In a library made to pick up alpha chains, this beta chain is a stray read with a size that means little. The chain uses TRBV6-2 or TRBV6-3 and TRBJ2-7; 10 nucleotides match TRBD2. The V and J ends lost 2 bases and 13 bases, in that order; junction bases with no gene match: 8. CDR3 length: 13 amino acids. Germline V gene sequence: CDR1 MNHEY, CDR2 SVGEGT. The CDR3 DNA follows: TGTGCCAGCAGTTACGTAGGACTAGCGGACTCCTACTTC. This gives the protein CASSYVGLADSYF.

In its sample, this clonotype was seen many times. The library was designed around alpha chains, so this beta chain is a stray read whose abundance carries little weight. The chain carries TRBV11-2 and TRBJ2-4; a possible D gene is TRBD2 (5 bases). Germline loops: CDR1 SGHAT, CDR2 FQNNGV. The CDR3 runs 14 residues. Trimming pared 1 base from V and 9 bases from J, leaving 13 bases between. In DNA, the CDR3 is TGTGCCAGCAGCTTAGCTCCATATCGGGGCATTCAGTACTTC. Amino acid sequence: CASSLAPYRGIQYF.

This clonotype was observed many times. This beta chain appears as a stray read in a library generated for alpha chains; its size is not informative. The V and J genes are TRBV7-2 and TRBJ2-5, with D uncertain. V shed 2 bases and J shed 7 bases, with 5 bases lying between them. Germline V CDR1 and CDR2: SGHTA, FQGNSA. CDR3 length: 11 residues. CDR3 loop: CASSLKGTQYF. In nucleotides, the CDR3 is TGTGCCAGCAGCTTAAAAGGGACCCAGTACTTC.

In this sample, this clonotype turned up many times. A library made for alpha chains picked up this beta chain off target, so its size means little. The genes are TRBV20-1 and TRBJ1-1; TRBD1 matches 12 bases. V was pared by 3 bases and J by 2 bases, with 16 bases of the junction left unmatched. Germline V gene data show CDR1 as DFQATT and CDR2 as SNEGSKA (reference sequence). This CDR3 is built from 19 residues. The CDR3: CSARILGTGGLSPNTEAFF. The DNA of the CDR3 is TGCAGTGCTAGGATCCTCGGGACAGGGGGCTTGTCCCCTAACACTGAAGCTTTCTTT.

The table lists this clonotype with many counts. This beta chain turned up in a library designed for alpha chains; as an off-target read, its abundance says little. The V and J genes are TRBV7-9 and TRBJ2-5; TRBD2 matches 9 bases. Germline trimming cut 6 bases from V and 4 bases from J; bases unmatched to any gene: 9. Germline loops: CDR1 SEHNR, CDR2 FQNEAQ (reference sequence). The CDR3 is 15 amino acids. The CDR3: CASRSRGGSRETQYF. CDR3 nucleotides: TGTGCCAGCAGGTCGCGGGGGGGCTCGCGAGAGACCCAGTACTTC.

This clonotype showed up many times. Since the library was made to target alpha chains, this beta chain is a stray read and its abundance is not meaningful. The chain recombines TRBV7-3 with TRBJ2-3; D could derive from TRBD1 or TRBD2 (5 bases each). Germline V gives CDR1 SGHTA, CDR2 FQGTGA. V lost 4 bases and J lost 0, with 14 bases in between. The CDR3 loop spans 16 amino acids. The CDR3 here is CASSSIPRGSTDTQYF. CDR3 sequence (DNA): TGTGCCAGCAGCTCTATCCCCCGGGGCAGCACAGATACGCAGTATTTT.

This clonotype was found many times. A library prepared for alpha chains yielded this beta chain as an off-target read; its size is of little meaning. The V gene is TRBV29-1, the J gene TRBJ2-1; 8 nucleotides align to TRBD2. J lost 11 bases, V lost 3 bases, and 6 bases had no gene match. The CDR3 spans 12 residues. Per the germline V gene, CDR1 is SQVTM and CDR2 is ANQGSEA. The CDR3 DNA sequence: TGCAGCGTTGACGGGGGGGTCGGACAGCAGTTCTTC. It encodes CSVDGGVGQQFF.

There are many counts of this clonotype. Within a library made for alpha chains, this beta chain is off target, and its count is uninformative. The rearrangement uses TRBV7-9 and TRBJ1-2; no firm D call. Trimming shortened V by 3 bases and J by 4 bases, and 9 bases separated the two germline ends. The CDR3 length is 13 residues. Looked up from germline, CDR1 is SEHNR and CDR2 is FQNEAQ (reference sequence). The CDR3 protein is CASSFVQFYGYTF. Here the CDR3 DNA reads TGTGCCAGCAGCTTTGTACAGTTCTATGGCTACACCTTC.

Many counts were recorded for this clonotype. Because the library targeted alpha chains, this beta chain is an off-target read whose size means little. The chain couples TRBV3-1 to TRBJ2-3, with TRBD1 as a possible D gene (6 bases). The CDR3 runs 18 residues. Trimming cost V 1 base and J 5 bases, with 22 bases left between them. Germline-derived CDR1 and CDR2 are LGHDT and YNNKEL (reference sequence). The CDR3 reads CASSQGIGLEGERDTQYF. The CDR3 bases are TGTGCCAGCAGCCAAGGGATCGGGCTCGAGGGGGAAAGAGATACGCAGTATTTT.

This clonotype was seen many times. This beta chain represents an off-target read in a library built for alpha chains; its size is of limited meaning. The chain couples TRBV12-5 to TRBJ2-3, with TRBD1 matching 10 bases. The germline CDR1 and CDR2 sequences are LGHNT and FRNRAP. J lost 2 bases, V lost 4 bases, and 3 bases had no gene match. The CDR3 is 15 amino acids. The CDR3 region is CASGSGQGHTDTQYF. CDR3 bases: TGTGCTAGTGGTTCGGGACAGGGGCACACAGATACGCAGTATTTT.

The table lists this clonotype with many counts. This beta chain is an off-target read within a library intended for alpha chains, so its frequency means little. The chain employs TRBV6-2 or TRBV6-3 and TRBJ1-2, with D maybe TRBD1 (5 bases). Germline values: CDR1 MNHEY, CDR2 SVGEGT. The V gene lost 5 bases and the J gene lost 10 bases, with 14 bases spanning the gap. This CDR3 is built from 12 residues. The CDR3 coding sequence is TGTGCCAGCAGTCCGGGACTCCTATACTACACCTTC. It yields the protein CASSPGLLYYTF.

This clonotype is judged medium-sized. This beta chain came through as a stray read in a library set up for alpha chains, and its size says little. This chain joins TRBV7-2 and TRBJ1-5; D possibly corresponds to TRBD1 (6 bases). Germline V gene sequence: CDR1 SGHTA, CDR2 FQGNSA. The CDR3 runs 16 residues. V shed 1 base and J shed 0 bases, with 10 bases lying between them. Written as DNA, the CDR3 is TGTGCCAGCAGCTTAGGGGACATTAATAGCAATCAGCCCCAGCATTTT. Translated: CASSLGDINSNQPQHF. The entire variable domain, with the rest obtained from reference TRBV7-2 and TRBJ1-5, is as follows: GAGVSQSPSNKVTEKGKDVELRCDPISGHTALYWYRQSLGQGLEFLIYFQGNSAPDKSGLPSDRFSAERTGGSVSTLTIQRTQQEDSAVYLCASSLGDINSNQPQHFGDGTRLSIL.

This clonotype was recorded at least ten times. This beta chain slipped into a library made for alpha chains as a stray read, so its size is not meaningful. J is TRBJ2-3 and V is TRBV4-1; D is unresolved. The V gene's germline CDR1 is MGHRA and CDR2 YSYEKL. V was pared by 0 bases and J by 8 bases, with 12 bases between. The CDR3 runs to 14 residues. CDR3 in amino acids: CASSQEGNSGTQYF. DNA for the CDR3: TGCGCCAGCAGCCAAGAAGGGAATTCTGGTACGCAGTATTTT.

This clonotype rates as medium-sized. The library was prepared for alpha chains; this beta chain is a stray read, so its frequency means little. The chain combines TRBV10-3 with TRBJ2-3; 9 bases match TRBD2. The length of the CDR3 is 16 residues. Trimming at V came to 3 bases and at J to 6 bases, leaving 10 bases not matched to a gene. Germline values: CDR1 ENHRY, CDR2 SYGVKD. This chain's CDR3 is CAISDPRAGGGDTQYF. The CDR3 DNA is TGTGCCATCAGTGACCCTCGAGCGGGGGGCGGTGATACGCAGTATTTT.

This clonotype was counted ten times or more. This beta chain appears as a stray read in a library generated for alpha chains; its size is not informative. V and J are TRBV7-9 and TRBJ2-7, with no clear D. V lost 3 bases and J lost 4, with 7 bases in between. This CDR3 has 12 residues. Germline loops: CDR1 SEHNR, CDR2 FQNEAQ (reference sequence). CDR3 residues: CASSFALYEQYF. The CDR3 nucleotides are TGTGCCAGCAGCTTTGCTTTGTACGAGCAGTACTTC.

For this clonotype: As an off-target read in a library built for alpha chains, this beta chain has a frequency of little significance. The V and J genes are TRBV29-1 and TRBJ1-1, with no clear D. V was shortened by 4 bases and J by 8 bases, with 14 bases between the two germline ends. CDR1 and CDR2 (germline): SQVTM, ANQGSEA. The length of the CDR3 is 12 residues. The DNA for the CDR3 is TGCAGCGTTGGTGGGTTGAGCAGGGAAGCTTTCTTT. Amino acid sequence: CSVGGLSREAFF.

This clonotype was observed at least ten times. In a library made to pick up alpha chains, this beta chain is a stray read with a size that means little. V usage is TRBV11-2 and J usage is TRBJ2-1; D is ambiguous. Germline loops: CDR1 SGHAT, CDR2 FQNNGV. Trimming pared 1 base from V and 10 bases from J, leaving 11 bases between. The CDR3 contains 13 residues. CDR3 protein: CASSLVRSMEQFF. The CDR3 DNA reads as TGTGCCAGCAGCTTAGTAAGGTCCATGGAGCAGTTCTTC.

This clonotype occurred many times. A library prepared for alpha chains yielded this beta chain as an off-target read; its size is of little meaning. CDR3: CASSITGGASGNTIYF. The CDR3 nucleotides are TGTGCCAGCAGCATCACAGGGGGCGCTTCTGGAAACACCATATATTTT. The chain has TRBV7-2 and TRBJ1-3, with TRBD1 matching over 9 bases. The V gene end was trimmed by 5 bases and the J gene end by 1 base; junction bases not matched to a gene: 6. This CDR3 comprises 16 residues. The germline V gene has CDR1 SGHTA and CDR2 FQGNSA.

This clonotype was seen ten or more times. As an off-target read in a library built for alpha chains, this beta chain has a frequency of little significance. The V call is TRBV2, the J call TRBJ1-4; D unresolved. The germline gives CDR1 SNHLY, CDR2 FYNNEI. The CDR3 sequence is 14 residues long. V lost 6 bases to trimming and J lost 8 bases, with 16 bases between them. Here the CDR3 DNA reads TGTGCCAGCAGGAGCCTAGGACCCTGGGAAAAACTGTTTTTT. It specifies CASRSLGPWEKLFF.